What follows is one TCR beta chain and its context. Each CDR3 protein is one row after TCRdb ran MiXCR on the 5' RACE reads. Here the sample spans about 100,000 distinct CDR3 sequences, around 13% being singletons. The data are from a study of early T cells in non-severe SARS-CoV-2 infection. Germline CDR1 reads SGHVS; CDR2 reads FNYEAQ. The CDR3 runs to 17 residues. V dropped 2 bases and J dropped 1 base, with 15 bases sitting between them. This sequence originates from an adult who was a healthcare worker with PCR-confirmed SARS-CoV-2 infection or an uninfected control (not recorded which). The J gene is TRBJ1-3, the V gene TRBV7-6; weak D call: TRBD1 (6 bases). Sequencing was performed on whole blood. The CDR3 protein is CASSLNREQMSGNTIYF. The CDR3 nucleotides are TGTGCCAGCAGCTTAAACAGGGAGCAAATGTCTGGAAACACCATATATTTT.